These 12 T cell receptor beta chains share one sample of origin, sequenced in a study of T cell repertoires in cytomegalovirus infection. TCRdb recomputed calls from the reads with MiXCR, one row per CDR3 protein. The repertoire consists of tens of thousands of distinct CDR3 sequences, with around two fifths occurring once and the leading ten covering approximately 94%. These receptors lack a known antigen. The material sequenced was CD8+ T cells from cultured PBMCs, taken from culture after CMV antigen stimulation. Every receptor here comes from a human donor in good health (CMV status not recorded). Some clones in this sample may be carry-over from other donors' samples.

The rearrangement joins TRBV6-5 to TRBJ2-3; D gene unclear. The CDR3 consists of 12 residues. Trimming stripped 2 bases from V and 1 base from J, with 1 base between. Germline CDR1 and CDR2: MNHEY and SVGAGI. The CDR3 DNA reads as TGTGCCAGCAGTTACGGCACAGATACGCAGTATTTT. Its protein product is CASSYGTDTQYF.

The gene calls are TRBV7-2 and TRBJ2-3, with D possibly being TRBD1 (5 bases). Trimming cost V 0 bases and J 5 bases, with 12 bases left between them. Germline loops: CDR1 SGHTA, CDR2 FQGNSA. The CDR3 has 15 residues. The CDR3 DNA sequence: TGTGCCAGCAGCTTAGCGTCCAGGGCCCAAGATACGCAGTATTTT. Translation gives CASSLASRAQDTQYF.

This clonotype turned up a few times. The gene calls are TRBV19 and TRBJ1-5; no reliable D call. V lost 1 base and J 1 base, leaving 8 bases between the germline ends. The CDR3 is 15 amino acids. The germline CDR1 and CDR2 sequences are LNHDA and SQIVND (reference sequence). Written as DNA, the CDR3 is TGTGCCAGTAGTATAGGCAGTTCGAGCAATCAGCCCCAGCATTTT. Encoded protein: CASSIGSSSNQPQHF.

The table lists this clonotype with a few counts. The CDR3 reads CASSGDTSLNTGELFF. CDR3 DNA sequence: TGTGCCAGCAGTGGGGACACCTCTCTGAACACCGGGGAGCTGTTTTTT. The J gene is TRBJ2-2, the V gene TRBV6-1, with D perhaps TRBD1 (6 bases). Germline CDR1 reads MNHNS; CDR2 reads SASEGT. The V and J ends lost 4 bases and 1 base respectively, with 13 bases between them. This CDR3 has 16 residues.

The rearrangement uses TRBV23-1 and TRBJ2-7; D not resolved. TRBV23-1 is reported as an ORF; its role is uncertain. The CDR3 consists of 9 residues. Trimming removed 5 bases from V and 7 bases from J, with 3 bases in between. The CDR3 protein is CASSKEQYF. Written as DNA, the CDR3 is TGCGCCAGCAGTAAAGAGCAGTACTTC.

This clonotype was counted only a few times. This chain connects TRBV7-2 to TRBJ2-4; possibly TRBD2 for D (5 bases). The CDR3 has 15 residues. Per the germline V gene, CDR1 is SGHTA and CDR2 is FQGNSA. V gave up 4 bases and J gave up 6 bases, with 16 bases separating them. CDR3 loop: CASSSLTPGVNIQYF. CDR3 sequence (DNA): TGTGCCAGCAGCTCTTTGACACCCGGGGTAAACATTCAGTACTTC.

This chain uses TRBV4-3 with TRBJ2-3; 8 positions agree with TRBD2. This CDR3 region has 16 residues. Germline CDR1 LGHNA, CDR2 YSLEER. V trimming: 1 base; J trimming: 2 bases; junction bases outside the gene matches: 5. CDR3 nucleotide sequence: TGCGCCAGCAGCCAAGGGCTAGCGGGTTACACAGATACGCAGTATTTT. It yields the protein CASSQGLAGYTDTQYF.

This clonotype showed up many times. The CDR3 protein is CASSRTSGAYNEQFF. The CDR3, as DNA: TGTGCCAGCAGCCGGACTAGCGGGGCCTACAATGAGCAGTTCTTC. This sequence joins TRBV7-2 and TRBJ2-1; TRBD2 matches 12 bases. The length of the CDR3 is 15 residues. V gave up 5 bases and J gave up 2 bases; unmatched junction bases: 1. Per germline, CDR1 SGHTA and CDR2 FQGNSA.

The rearrangement links TRBV2 to TRBJ1-4, with D uncertain. CDR1 is SNHLY, CDR2 FYNNEI, per germline. CDR3 length equals 13 residues. The germline V and J ends were trimmed by 6 bases and 4 bases, with 9 bases remaining between them. Here the CDR3 DNA reads TGTGCCAGCAGGGACGGGAATAATGAAAAACTGTTTTTT. It encodes CASRDGNNEKLFF.

This rearrangement joins TRBV11-3 to TRBJ1-3, with TRBD1 matching over 7 bases. Trimming at V came to 5 bases and at J to 0 bases, leaving 7 bases not matched to a gene. This CDR3 spans 16 amino acids. The V gene's germline CDR1 is SGHNT and CDR2 YENEEA. The CDR3 sequence is CASSPRTGSSGNTIYF. The CDR3 DNA sequence: TGTGCCAGCAGCCCACGGACAGGCTCCTCTGGAAACACCATATATTTT.

The chain has TRBV19 and TRBJ2-1; 12 nucleotides align to TRBD2. V was pared by 5 bases and J by 9 bases, with 8 bases of the junction left unmatched. This CDR3 is 15 amino acids long. Germline loops: CDR1 LNHDA, CDR2 SQIVND (reference sequence). The CDR3 DNA sequence: TGTGCCAGTAGTCCGGGACTAGCGGGCCGGGCTGAGCAGTTCTTC. Its protein product is CASSPGLAGRAEQFF.

This chain connects TRBV7-3 to TRBJ2-1; possible D gene TRBD1, 5 bases. With 2 bases removed from V and 13 bases from J, the gap between germline ends came to 15 bases. Germline CDR1 reads SGHTA; CDR2 reads FQGTGA. The CDR3 extends over 13 amino acids. DNA for the CDR3: TGTGCCAGCAGCTTAGATAACGGACAACAACAGTTCTTC. It encodes CASSLDNGQQQFF.